This T cell receptor beta chain came from a study of tumor and adjacent non-tumor tissue in lung cancer. Study-level results: Normal lung showed higher cumulative top 100 clone frequency than tumor. Compared with tumor, normal lung showed significantly lower TCR diversity.

The library came from three nested PCR rounds adapted from ARM-PCR protocols. TCRdb processed the multiplex PCR reads anew with MiXCR; each CDR3 protein has one entry. The profile shows under 95,000 distinct CDR3 sequences, about 67% of them singletons. Concerning this clonotype: The antigen remains unidentified. Because the CDR3 is missing its conserved closing phenylalanine or tryptophan, this is likely a read error.

RNA was extracted from bulk tissue without any cell sorting. Between August and November 2014, newly diagnosed, chemotherapy-naive lung cancer patients underwent thoracic surgery in China. This CDR3 contains 13 residues. Germline CDR1 is MNHNS and CDR2 is SASEGT. The sequence was obtained from a man aged 55 to 69 with non-small cell lung cancer. The chain couples TRBV6-1 to TRBJ1-5; D is uncertain. Sequencing was done on a sample of lung tumor tissue. The CDR3 is CASTSSLNRPQHS. CDR3 coding DNA: TGTGCCAGCACTTCGAGCCTTAATCGGCCCCAGCATTCT.